The 32 T cell receptor beta chains in this list originate from one sample, sequenced in a study of Ad26.COV2.S vaccination and SARS-CoV-2 variants. The table came from immunoSEQ multiplex PCR; TCRdb's copy has only in-frame clones and leaves some out. The sample has 410,000 or so clones, roughly 90% seen once; the top ten hold around 1.7%. Treatment of the sample: 15 to 20 received Ad26.COV2.S at low or high dose, single or two shots; 5 received placebo; per-sample allocation not given. Specimens were obtained on day 63 following the first vaccine or placebo injection. The material was peripheral blood, obtained in a trial of Ad26.COV2.S vaccine versus placebo. All receptors come from a person between 18 and 65 years old who received the Ad26.COV2.S COVID-19 vaccine or a placebo.

This sequence joins TRBV5-1 and TRBJ1-5, with 10 bases fitting TRBD1. Trimming cost V 4 bases and J 8 bases; bases outside gene matches: 9. The CDR3 sequence is 15 residues long. The germline CDR1 and CDR2 sequences are SGHRS and YFSETQ. CDR3 residues: CASSPKTGGQEPQHF. The DNA for the CDR3 is TGCGCCAGCAGCCCGAAGACAGGGGGCCAAGAGCCCCAGCATTTT. The full variable domain, in which reference TRBV5-1 and TRBJ1-5 provide the parts outside the CDR3, is KAGVTQTPRYLIKTRGQQVTLSCSPISGHRSVSWYQQTPGQGLQFLFEYFSETQRNKGNFPGRFSGRQFSNSRSEMNVSTLELGDSALYLCASSPKTGGQEPQHFGDGTRLSIL.

The rearrangement joins TRBV6-2 or TRBV6-3 to TRBJ1-1; D gene ambiguous. The CDR3 is made up of 19 amino acids. Germline V gene sequence: CDR1 MNHEY, CDR2 SVGEGT. V lost 0 bases, J lost 0 bases, and 20 bases lay in between. The CDR3 DNA follows: TGTGCCAGCAGTTACTCGATCGTTTACGCTACTACTATGAACACTGAAGCTTTCTTT. Its translation is CASSYSIVYATTMNTEAFF.

The chain employs TRBV10-1 and TRBJ2-7; no clear D. The V gene lost 3 bases and the J gene lost 3 bases, with 3 bases spanning the gap. The CDR3 has 11 amino acids. Germline V lookup: CDR1 WNHNN, CDR2 SYGVQD (reference sequence). CDR3 coding DNA: TGCGCCAGCAGTGAAGGCTACGAGCAGTACTTC. Residues: CASSEGYEQYF.

The genes are TRBV28 and TRBJ2-7, with 9 positions matching TRBD1. CDR1 is MDHEN and CDR2 is SYDVKM in the germline V gene. The CDR3 is 13 residues long. Trimming took 9 bases from V and 5 from J; bases not matched to a gene: 8. This CDR3 reads CASCGTGKHEQYF. CDR3 bases: TGTGCCAGTTGCGGGACAGGGAAACACGAGCAGTACTTC.

The J gene is TRBJ1-5, the V gene TRBV7-6; no firm D call. The germline gives CDR1 SGHVS, CDR2 FNYEAQ. The CDR3 has 15 residues. Trimming took off 6 bases at V and 1 base at J, with 13 bases between the two ends. The CDR3 sequence is CASSYWAGSNQPQHF. CDR3 DNA sequence: TGTGCCAGCAGTTATTGGGCAGGAAGCAATCAGCCCCAGCATTTT.

V and J are TRBV7-9 and TRBJ2-7, with 9 positions matching TRBD1. The CDR3 consists of 19 residues. The J segment lost 1 base and the V segment lost 1 base, leaving 14 bases of the junction unmatched. Germline V gene sequence: CDR1 SEHNR, CDR2 FQNEAQ (reference sequence). CDR3 region: CASSLVWDDRGGSSYEQYF. The CDR3 nucleotides are TGTGCCAGCAGCTTAGTGTGGGATGACAGGGGGGGATCGTCCTACGAGCAGTACTTC.

In the case of this clone: At one end the junction does not follow the germline gene, possibly because of a read error. The chain is built from TRBV7-9 and TRBJ1-1; maybe TRBD1 (5 bases). CDR1 and CDR2 (germline): SEHNR, FQNEAQ (reference sequence). This CDR3 region has 15 residues. CDR3 amino acids: CASSLGGGRGAETFF. The CDR3 DNA follows: TGTGCCAGCAGCTTAGGGGGCGGCCGTGGGGCTGAAACTTTCTTT.

The genes are TRBV2 and TRBJ2-4; D is undetermined. Germline V gives CDR1 SNHLY, CDR2 FYNNEI. V was pared by 5 bases and J by 2 bases, with 13 bases between. CDR3 size: 15 residues. CDR3 coding DNA: TGTGCCAGCAGTCCACGAGTTGTTACCAAAAACATTCAGTACTTC. Its translation: CASSPRVVTKNIQYF. Full variable domain (rest looked up from reference TRBV2 and TRBJ2-4): EPEVTQTPSHQVTQMGQEVILRCVPISNHLYFYWYRQILGQKVEFLVSFYNNEISEKSEIFDDQFSVERPDGSNFTLKIRSTKLEDSAMYFCASSPRVVTKNIQYFGAGTRLSVL.

This sequence joins TRBV7-2 and TRBJ2-7; D is ambiguous. The CDR3 sequence is 14 residues long. The germline CDR1 and CDR2 sequences are SGHTA and FQGNSA. Trimming took off 4 bases at V and 4 bases at J, with 14 bases between the two ends. In DNA, the CDR3 is TGTGCCAGCAGCTCCGACATTAGCCGATACGAGCAGTACTTC. This translates into CASSSDISRYEQYF.

V is TRBV6-2 or TRBV6-3 and J is TRBJ2-2; 9 bases agree with TRBD2. This CDR3 is built from 16 residues. Trimming at V came to 4 bases and at J to 3 bases, leaving 6 bases not matched to a gene. Germline CDR1 reads MNHEY; CDR2 reads SVGEGT. The CDR3 DNA follows: TGTGCCAGCAGTTCGCCCGGGACTAGCCACACCGGGGAGCTGTTTTTT. Translated, it gives CASSSPGTSHTGELFF.

The rearrangement uses TRBV6-5 and TRBJ2-3, with D perhaps matching TRBD2 (5 bases). The germline gives CDR1 MNHEY, CDR2 SVGAGI. The CDR3 is 14 amino acids. Trimming took off 2 bases at V and 8 bases at J, with 14 bases between the two ends. The CDR3 loop is CASSYKAGRGTQYF. The CDR3 nucleotides read TGTGCCAGCAGTTACAAGGCGGGCCGGGGTACGCAGTATTTT.

This clone was counted a single time. The J gene is TRBJ2-2, the V gene TRBV7-6, with TRBD2 matching 13 bases. The CDR3 covers 18 residues. V trimming: 5 bases; J trimming: 1 base; junction bases outside the gene matches: 7. CDR1 is SGHVS, CDR2 FNYEAQ, per germline. The CDR3 is CASSPGLAGVVNTGELFF. The CDR3 DNA follows: TGTGCCAGCAGCCCAGGACTAGCGGGGGTTGTGAACACCGGGGAGCTGTTTTTT.

This chain joins TRBV5-4 and TRBJ2-1; 9 bases agree with TRBD2. With 4 bases clipped from V and 4 bases from J, the junction kept 6 bases outside the gene matches. The CDR3 extends over 15 amino acids. Germline CDR1 is SGHNT and CDR2 is YYREEE (reference sequence). CDR3 loop: CASSVTSGGYNEQFF. As DNA, the CDR3 is TGTGCCAGCAGCGTGACTAGCGGAGGATACAATGAGCAGTTCTTC.

CDR3 amino acids: CASAKLGAVVRNYGYTF. CDR3 in DNA: TGTGCCAGCGCGAAGTTGGGGGCGGTAGTTCGAAACTATGGCTACACCTTC. The V gene is TRBV27, the J gene TRBJ1-2; D is perhaps TRBD1 (6 bases). V was clipped by 8 bases and J by 2 bases, with 24 bases between them. This CDR3 has 17 residues. Germline CDR1 is MNHEY and CDR2 is SMNVEV (reference sequence).

This chain links TRBV7-8 with TRBJ2-1; possibly TRBD2 for D (6 bases). Germline V gene lookup returns CDR1 SGHVS and CDR2 FQNEAQ. The CDR3 spans 17 residues. V gave up 5 bases and J gave up 0 bases, with 17 bases separating them. The CDR3 protein is CASSPPLGGGSYNEQFF. The DNA for the CDR3 is TGTGCCAGCAGCCCACCCTTGGGGGGAGGCTCCTACAATGAGCAGTTCTTC.

The J gene is TRBJ2-7, the V gene TRBV14; 7 bases agree with TRBD1. The CDR3 is 17 amino acids. V dropped 0 bases and J dropped 3; count of bases not matched to a gene: 11. Germline values: CDR1 SGHDN, CDR2 FVKESK. The CDR3 loop reads CASSQDRGTVNIYEQYF. The DNA for the CDR3 is TGTGCCAGCAGCCAAGATAGGGGGACAGTAAACATCTACGAGCAGTACTTC.

The rearrangement joins TRBV9 to TRBJ2-3; 8 positions match TRBD1. This CDR3 spans 17 amino acids. Germline assignment: CDR1 SGDLS and CDR2 YYNGEE. V trimming: 3 bases; J trimming: 3 bases; junction bases outside the gene matches: 12. This chain's CDR3 is CASSAPLDRGSTDTQYF. The CDR3 DNA reads as TGTGCCAGCAGCGCACCCCTTGACAGGGGATCAACAGATACGCAGTATTTT.

This sequence joins TRBV18 and TRBJ2-5; D gene ambiguous. CDR3 length equals 17 residues. Germline V gene lookup returns CDR1 KGHSH and CDR2 LQKENI. Trimming removed 6 bases at V and 5 bases at J, with 25 bases between. This CDR3 reads CASSPTPGRLVVETQYF. The DNA of the CDR3 is TGTGCCAGCTCCCCTACCCCGGGCAGATTAGTTGTGGAGACCCAGTACTTC.

J is TRBJ1-1 and V is TRBV6-5; maybe TRBD1 (5 bases). V lost 0 bases, J lost 7 bases, and 6 bases lay in between. Germline V gene lookup returns CDR1 MNHEY and CDR2 SVGAGI. The CDR3 length is 12 residues. CDR3 sequence reads: CASSYSGDEAFF. The CDR3 DNA reads as TGTGCCAGCAGTTACTCGGGGGATGAAGCTTTCTTT.

The CDR3 protein is CASSSHRLAGGWADTQYF. The DNA for the CDR3 is TGTGCCAGCAGCTCCCACAGACTAGCGGGGGGGTGGGCAGATACGCAGTATTTT. The chain couples TRBV7-2 to TRBJ2-3; 14 nucleotides match TRBD2. CDR1 and CDR2 (germline): SGHTA, FQGNSA. V shed 4 bases, J shed 4 bases, and the junction held 10 bases outside the gene matches. The CDR3 loop spans 18 amino acids.

The V call is TRBV10-2, the J call TRBJ2-2; D ambiguous. Trimming took off 3 bases at V and 4 bases at J, with 6 bases between the two ends. Germline CDR1 is WSHSY and CDR2 is SAAADI. This CDR3 contains 13 residues. CDR3 DNA: TGCGCCAGCAGTGACGGAATCACCGGGGAGCTGTTTTTT. Amino acids: CASSDGITGELFF.

J is TRBJ2-7 and V is TRBV10-3; 7 bases agree with TRBD1. The CDR3 sequence is 16 residues long. Germline lookup yields CDR1 ENHRY and CDR2 SYGVKD. Germline trimming cut 4 bases from V and 0 bases from J; bases unmatched to any gene: 9. The CDR3 DNA sequence: TGTGCCATCAGTGGCAAACAGGGGAAGAGCTCCTACGAGCAGTACTTC. It translates to CAISGKQGKSSYEQYF.

This clone has a single count. The V and J genes are TRBV5-6 and TRBJ2-3; 12 bases align to TRBD2. From germline, CDR1 is SGHDT and CDR2 YYEEEE. Losses at the gene ends were 2 bases for V and 4 bases for J; bases not matched to a gene: 5. This CDR3 is built from 16 residues. CDR3 residues: CASSFLTSGGADTQYF. Here the CDR3 DNA reads TGTGCCAGCAGCTTCTTGACTAGCGGGGGAGCAGATACGCAGTATTTT. Combining the CDR3 with reference TRBV5-6 and TRBJ2-3 gives the whole variable domain DAGVTQSPTHLIKTRGQQVTLRCSPKSGHDTVSWYQQALGQGPQFIFQYYEEEERQRGNFPDRFSGHQFPNYSSELNVNALLLGDSALYLCASSFLTSGGADTQYFGPGTRLTVL.

V is TRBV19 and J is TRBJ1-1; TRBD1 matches 7 bases. This CDR3 region has 17 residues. The V segment lost 1 base and the J segment 4 bases; nucleotides outside the gene matches: 12. Germline V CDR1 and CDR2: LNHDA, SQIVND (reference sequence). This CDR3 reads CASSIVPPSTGTTEAFF. The DNA for the CDR3 is TGTGCCAGTAGTATAGTCCCCCCCTCGACAGGGACCACTGAAGCTTTCTTT.

V gene TRBV4-3 combines with J gene TRBJ2-7; 10 positions match TRBD2. Germline CDR1 and CDR2: LGHNA and YSLEER. CDR3 length: 14 amino acids. V shed 7 bases, J shed 6 bases, and the junction held 9 bases outside the gene matches. CDR3 in amino acids: CASNDSGGAAEQYF. CDR3 DNA: TGCGCCAGCAACGACAGCGGGGGGGCGGCCGAGCAGTACTTC.

J is TRBJ2-1 and V is TRBV30; D is possibly TRBD1 (7 bases). The V end was cut by 5 bases, the J end by 7 bases, with 9 bases between. Germline CDR1 is GTSNPN and CDR2 is SVGIG (reference sequence). The CDR3 has 11 residues. The CDR3 loop reads CAWAGGNEQFF. CDR3 coding DNA: TGTGCCTGGGCAGGGGGGAATGAGCAGTTCTTC.

This chain uses TRBV10-3 with TRBJ1-3; D is perhaps TRBD1 (5 bases). CDR3 size: 13 residues. CDR1 ENHRY and CDR2 SYGVKD come from the germline V gene. V shed 7 bases and J shed 1 base, with 8 bases lying between them. CDR3 DNA: TGTGCCATCAAAGGGGAATCTGGAAACACCATATATTTT. It translates to CAIKGESGNTIYF.

In its sample, this clone was seen once. The CDR3 region has the DNA TGTGCCAGCCGACGCCCGGGGTTTCTCTCCTATGGCTACACCTTC. The encoded protein is CASRRPGFLSYGYTF. This chain connects TRBV19 to TRBJ1-2; D uncertain. The CDR3 covers 15 residues. CDR1 and CDR2 from the germline V gene are LNHDA and SQIVND (reference sequence). V was trimmed by 9 bases and J by 4 bases, leaving 21 bases between them.

The chain combines TRBV6-2 or TRBV6-3 with TRBJ1-1, with D hard to call. CDR1 is MNHEY and CDR2 is SVGEGT in the germline V gene. There are 14 residues in the CDR3. V was clipped by 2 bases and J by 7 bases, with 14 bases between them. In nucleotides, the CDR3 is TGTGCCAGCAGTTACCACTTACGGGAGGTTGAAGCTTTCTTT. Its translation is CASSYHLREVEAFF.

V is TRBV28 and J is TRBJ2-5, with a tentative D call TRBD1 (6 bases). V dropped 2 bases and J dropped 7 bases, with 11 bases sitting between them. Per the germline V gene, CDR1 is MDHEN and CDR2 is SYDVKM. This CDR3 contains 13 residues. CDR3 residues: CASSLGGSGTQYF. CDR3 DNA sequence: TGTGCCAGCAGTTTAGGGGGCTCCGGGACCCAGTACTTC.

The chain is built from TRBV7-8 and TRBJ2-3; D is uncertain. The germline V gene has CDR1 SGHVS and CDR2 FQNEAQ. Trimming took off 3 bases at V and 0 bases at J, with 13 bases between the two ends. The CDR3 is made up of 16 amino acids. Written as DNA, the CDR3 is TGTGCCAGCAGCTTCGGTCGGAACCCAAGCACAGATACGCAGTATTTT. It codes for CASSFGRNPSTDTQYF.

The V gene is TRBV3-1 (or the pseudogene TRBV3-2), the J gene TRBJ1-1, with D possibly being TRBD1 (6 bases). CDR3 length equals 15 residues. The ends were cut back, 1 base at V and 0 bases at J, with 9 bases in the middle. Germline V gives CDR1 LGHDT, CDR2 YNNKEL (reference sequence). The CDR3 spells CASSQGDTLNTEAFF. The CDR3 nucleotides are TGTGCCAGCAGCCAAGGGGACACCCTGAACACTGAAGCTTTCTTT.